This is a list of T cell receptor beta chains from one sample in a study of blood T cell repertoires in COVID-19. The repertoire was sequenced with immunoSEQ multiplex PCR; TCRdb's copy has only in-frame clones and lacks some. The data hold 100,000 to 150,000 clones, with nearly 90% observed a single time. Sample: peripheral blood. The receptors originated from a woman aged 55-69 years with COVID-19, enrolled during active disease. Each CDR3 is given with its conserved first and last residue. Fields, in order: CDR3 protein, CDR3 DNA, clone size, CDR3 length, J gene, V gene, D gene. A D gene is named only where the DNA matches it firmly. A row's size may be missing; if present it is once, few, many or a size class.

CASSSRGTDTQYF | TGTGCCAGCAGCTCGCGTGGTACAGATACGCAGTATTTT | NA | 13 | TRBJ2-3 | TRBV7-8 | NA
CASSFQGQGDEKLFF | TGTGCCAGCAGTTTCCAAGGACAGGGTGATGAAAAACTGTTTTTT | NA | 15 | TRBJ1-4 | TRBV27 | TRBD1
CEVGQGARRGNNEQFF | TGTGAGGTGGGACAGGGGGCGCGTCGAGGGAACAATGAGCAGTTCTTC | NA | 16 | TRBJ2-1 | TRBV7-2 | TRBD1
CASSLAGSGYTF | TGTGCCAGCAGCTTAGCAGGGAGCGGCTACACCTTC | NA | 12 | TRBJ1-2 | TRBV7-9 | NA
CASSSDSENGNTIYF | TGTGCCAGCAGCTCGGACAGCGAAAACGGAAACACCATATATTTT | NA | 15 | TRBJ1-3 | TRBV7-9 | NA
CASSPTLGGRQYF | TGTGCCAGCAGCCCTACCTTGGGGGGACGGCAGTACTTC | NA | 13 | TRBJ2-7 | TRBV7-9 | NA
CASSPDFRGGTEAFF | TGCGCCAGCAGCCCAGATTTCAGGGGTGGCACTGAAGCTTTCTTT | NA | 15 | TRBJ1-1 | TRBV4-3 | NA
CASKGVERTDKNTEAFF | TGTGCCAGTAAAGGGGTGGAGAGGACAGATAAGAACACTGAAGCTTTCTTT | NA | 17 | TRBJ1-1 | TRBV19 | NA
CASSPDRVRTEAFF | TGTGCCAGCAGCCCAGACAGGGTTCGGACTGAAGCTTTCTTT | few | 14 | TRBJ1-1 | TRBV7-2 | TRBD1
CASSYFMGTGLYTF | TGTGCCAGCAGTTACTTTATGGGGACAGGGCTCTACACCTTC | NA | 14 | TRBJ1-2 | TRBV6-5 | TRBD1
CASSSTGTGGVNEQFF | TGCGCCAGCAGTTCGACCGGGACAGGGGGCGTGAATGAGCAGTTCTTC | NA | 16 | TRBJ2-1 | TRBV5-1 | TRBD1
CASSPNPGTRTDTQYF | TGTGCCAGCAGCCCTAACCCCGGGACTAGAACAGATACGCAGTATTTT | NA | 16 | TRBJ2-3 | TRBV7-6 | TRBD2
CASSSLDRGYGYTF | TGTGCCAGCAGTTCCCTGGACAGGGGATATGGCTACACCTTC | NA | 14 | TRBJ1-2 | TRBV6-2/TRBV6-3 | TRBD1
CASSLTSMNTEAFF | TGTGCCAGCAGCTTAACGTCCATGAACACTGAAGCTTTCTTT | once | 14 | TRBJ1-1 | TRBV7-3 | NA
CASSQMGAQSEAFF | TGTGCCAGCAGCCAGATGGGGGCTCAGTCTGAAGCTTTCTTT | NA | 14 | TRBJ1-1 | TRBV3-1/TRBV3-2 | NA
CASTSYGTGGNAGYTF | TGTGCCAGCACGTCCTACGGAACAGGGGGCAACGCTGGCTACACCTTC | once | 16 | TRBJ1-2 | TRBV2 | TRBD1
CASSLFSLGAGGLQETQYF | TGTGCCAGCAGCTTATTTAGTCTGGGAGCGGGGGGACTCCAAGAGACCCAGTACTTC | once | 19 | TRBJ2-5 | TRBV11-2 | TRBD2
CASSLGATRVAGGNEQFF | TGTGCCAGCAGCTTAGGAGCGACTAGGGTTGCCGGAGGAAATGAGCAGTTCTTC | NA | 18 | TRBJ2-1 | TRBV7-2 | NA
CASSVDTGPYEQYF | TGTGCCAGCAGCGTAGACACAGGGCCCTACGAGCAGTACTTC | NA | 14 | TRBJ2-7 | TRBV9 | NA
CAWSGFKGVRGFGYTF | TGTGCCTGGAGTGGATTTAAGGGAGTCAGGGGTTTTGGCTACACCTTC | NA | 16 | TRBJ1-2 | TRBV30 | NA
CASSLVGGSDSPLHF | TGTGCCAGCAGCTTAGTTGGGGGCTCCGATTCACCCCTCCACTTT | few | 15 | TRBJ1-6 | TRBV7-9 | NA
CASSSLQGYKNSPLHF | TGTGCCAGCAGCTCGTTACAGGGGTACAAGAATTCACCCCTCCACTTT | NA | 16 | TRBJ1-6 | TRBV7-8 | TRBD1
CASSPQRTANNEQFF | TGTGCCAGCTCACCACAACGGACAGCCAACAATGAGCAGTTCTTC | NA | 15 | TRBJ2-1 | TRBV18 | NA
CASSPYRDSGTYGYTF | TGTGCCAGCAGCCCCTACCGGGACAGTGGGACCTATGGCTACACCTTC | once | 16 | TRBJ1-2 | TRBV9 | TRBD1
CASSSGQPGNTIYF | TGCGCCAGCAGCAGTGGACAGCCCGGAAACACCATATATTTT | NA | 14 | TRBJ1-3 | TRBV5-1 | NA
CASSFRDRMNTEAFF | TGTGCCAGCAGCTTCCGAGACAGGATGAACACTGAAGCTTTCTTT | NA | 15 | TRBJ1-1 | TRBV5-6 | NA
CASSELRGTGELFF | TGTGCCAGCAGTGAACTCAGGGGCACCGGGGAGCTGTTTTTT | NA | 14 | TRBJ2-2 | TRBV2 | NA
CASSSGTGTIFTSGNTIYF | TGTGCCAGCAGCTCCGGGACAGGGACAATTTTTACCTCTGGAAACACCATATATTTT | few | 19 | TRBJ1-3 | TRBV5-4 | TRBD1
CAISEEQGADRDTF | TGTGCCATCAGTGAGGAACAGGGGGCTGACAGGGACACCTTC | once | 14 | TRBJ1-2 | TRBV10-3 | TRBD1
CASSPKGQGGNQPQHF | TGCGCCAGCAGCCCTAAGGGACAGGGCGGCAATCAGCCCCAGCATTTT | NA | 16 | TRBJ1-5 | TRBV4-1 | TRBD1
CASSGRQGDGDYGYTF | TGTGCCAGCAGTGGCCGACAGGGGGACGGGGACTATGGCTACACCTTC | NA | 16 | TRBJ1-2 | TRBV2 | TRBD1
CASSLQGYTEAFF | TGTGCCAGCAGCTTACAGGGTTACACTGAAGCTTTCTTT | NA | 13 | TRBJ1-1 | TRBV5-8 | NA
CASSPRINEKLFF | TGTGCCAGCAGTCCTAGAATTAATGAAAAACTGTTTTTT | NA | 13 | TRBJ1-4 | TRBV6-5 | NA
CASSLDWEEAARVQYF | TGTGCCAGCAGCTTAGACTGGGAGGAGGCCGCGCGAGTTCAGTACTTC | NA | 16 | TRBJ2-4 | TRBV7-2 | NA
CASSLGAGENEKLFF | TGTGCCAGCAGCTTAGGTGCAGGGGAAAATGAAAAACTGTTTTTT | few | 15 | TRBJ1-4 | TRBV7-9 | NA
CASSQEGATYGYTF | TGTGCCAGCAGCCAAGAGGGGGCTACCTATGGCTACACCTTC | NA | 14 | TRBJ1-2 | TRBV14 | NA
CASSQGLAGPYEQYF | TGCGCCAGCAGCCAAGGACTAGCGGGGCCCTACGAGCAGTACTTC | NA | 15 | TRBJ2-7 | TRBV4-3 | TRBD2
CASTRANTGELFF | TGTGCCAGCACTCGGGCGAACACCGGGGAGCTGTTTTTT | NA | 13 | TRBJ2-2 | TRBV14 | NA
CASSQGAGEQFF | TGCGCCAGCAGCCAGGGGGCAGGTGAGCAGTTCTTC | NA | 12 | TRBJ2-1 | TRBV10-2 | TRBD1
CSVGGTGWYGYGYTF | TGCAGCGTTGGCGGGACAGGATGGTACGGCTATGGCTACACCTTC | NA | 15 | TRBJ1-2 | TRBV29-1 | TRBD1
CASSLLQGKNGYTF | TGTGCCAGCAGCTTATTACAGGGAAAGAATGGCTACACCTTC | NA | 14 | TRBJ1-2 | TRBV7-2 | NA
CASSQPTGGSPLHF | TGTGCCAGCAGCCAACCGACAGGGGGTTCACCCCTCCACTTT | NA | 14 | TRBJ1-6 | TRBV4-2 | TRBD1
CASSPRRTSNTGELFF | TGTGCCAGCAGCCCACGTAGGACATCGAACACCGGGGAGCTGTTTTTT | many | 16 | TRBJ2-2 | TRBV7-8 | NA
CASRVAANYGYTF | TGTGCCAGTAGGGTCGCAGCTAACTATGGCTACACCTTC | NA | 13 | TRBJ1-2 | TRBV19 | NA
CASSLTGAIYNEQFF | TGTGCCAGCAGCTTGACAGGGGCCATCTACAATGAGCAGTTCTTC | NA | 15 | TRBJ2-1 | TRBV7-9 | TRBD1
CASSRRGLWTEAFF | TGTGCCAGCAGTCGCCGGGGTCTTTGGACTGAAGCTTTCTTT | NA | 14 | TRBJ1-1 | TRBV7-2 | NA
CSVEVRDRNTEAFF | TGCAGCGTTGAAGTTCGGGATCGGAACACTGAAGCTTTCTTT | NA | 14 | TRBJ1-1 | TRBV29-1 | NA
CASSLTPTGWAEKLFF | TGCGCCAGCAGCTTAACGCCGACAGGGTGGGCTGAAAAACTGTTTTTT | NA | 16 | TRBJ1-4 | TRBV5-1 | TRBD1
CASRPGTGEGYTF | TGTGCCAGCAGGCCCGGGACAGGGGAGGGCTACACCTTC | few | 13 | TRBJ1-2 | TRBV27 | TRBD1
CASSLRQDLLNYGYTF | TGTGCCAGCAGCTTAAGGCAAGACTTATTAAACTATGGCTACACCTTC | NA | 16 | TRBJ1-2 | TRBV7-2 | NA
CASSLARAGPQHF | TGTGCCAGCAGTTTGGCGCGGGCGGGGCCCCAGCATTTT | NA | 13 | TRBJ1-5 | TRBV6-5 | NA
CASSTPGATGELFF | TGTGCCAGTAGTACCCCAGGGGCCACCGGGGAGCTGTTTTTT | NA | 14 | TRBJ2-2 | TRBV19 | NA
CASSFEDTNYGYTF | TGTGCCAGCAGCTTTGAGGACACTAACTATGGCTACACCTTC | NA | 14 | TRBJ1-2 | TRBV6-5 | NA
CASSFLAGASTEAFF | TGTGCCAGCAGCTTCTTGGCAGGGGCCTCCACTGAAGCTTTCTTT | NA | 15 | TRBJ1-1 | TRBV11-2 | NA
CASTFSGQGSQPQHF | TGTGCCAGTACTTTCAGCGGGCAGGGTAGTCAGCCCCAGCATTTT | NA | 15 | TRBJ1-5 | TRBV19 | NA
CASSQSTGTGAPNYGYTF | TGTGCCAGCAGCCAATCAACCGGGACAGGCGCACCTAACTATGGCTACACCTTC | NA | 18 | TRBJ1-2 | TRBV3-1/TRBV3-2 | TRBD1
CASRALTPQKSQGSTDTQYF | TGTGCCAGTAGGGCCCTAACTCCCCAGAAGAGTCAGGGTAGCACAGATACGCAGTATTTT | once | 20 | TRBJ2-3 | TRBV19 | NA
CASSLERAPTEAFF | TGTGCCAGCAGCTTAGAGCGGGCACCAACTGAAGCTTTCTTT | NA | 14 | TRBJ1-1 | TRBV7-2 | NA